The clone carrying this T cell receptor beta chain was seen just once. This entry belongs to a study of blood T cell repertoires in COVID-19. Ages ranged from about 18 to 100 years, with residence in 24 US areas. Assignment of participants to cohorts was predicated upon participant-reported clinical history. Someone with COVID-19 had been met by exposed participants within 2 weeks before study entry. Study processing details: How many nucleated cells were present was estimated from reference gene primer amplification. Sequencing used immunoSEQ multiplex PCR; TCRdb keeps in-frame clones, though not all of them. That table is the source of V, J and clone size, and D and trimming were worked out from the DNA. This sample has approximately 140,000 clones, with roughly 87% found just once. Sequenced: PBMCs or T cells enriched from blood (not recorded which). This receptor was identified in a woman aged 35 to 49 who had been exposed to COVID-19.

The CDR3 is CASSPGGSYGYTF. In nucleotides, the CDR3 is TGTGCCAGCAGTCCCGGGGGGAGTTATGGCTACACCTTC. This chain joins TRBV6-5 and TRBJ1-2; a possible D gene is TRBD1 (5 bases). Germline lookup yields CDR1 MNHEY and CDR2 SVGAGI. V gave up 5 bases and J gave up 5 bases, with 12 bases separating them. This CDR3 is built from 13 residues.